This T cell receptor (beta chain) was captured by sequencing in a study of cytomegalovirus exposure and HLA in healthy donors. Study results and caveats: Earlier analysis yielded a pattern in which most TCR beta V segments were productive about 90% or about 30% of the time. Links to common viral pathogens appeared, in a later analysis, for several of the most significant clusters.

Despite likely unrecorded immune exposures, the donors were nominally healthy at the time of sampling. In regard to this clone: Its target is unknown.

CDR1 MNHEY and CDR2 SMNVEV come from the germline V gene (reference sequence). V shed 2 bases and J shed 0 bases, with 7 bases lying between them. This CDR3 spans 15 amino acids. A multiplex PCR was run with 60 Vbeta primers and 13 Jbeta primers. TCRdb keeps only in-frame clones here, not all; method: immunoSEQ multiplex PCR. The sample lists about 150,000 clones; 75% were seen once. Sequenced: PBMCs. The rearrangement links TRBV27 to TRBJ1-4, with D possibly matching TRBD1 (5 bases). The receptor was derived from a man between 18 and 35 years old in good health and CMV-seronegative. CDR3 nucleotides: TGTGCCAGCAGTTTAGTAGGGGCAACTAATGAAAAACTGTTTTTT. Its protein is CASSLVGATNEKLFF.